This T cell receptor beta chain was captured by sequencing in a study of T cells in Graves' hyperthyroidism and ophthalmopathy. Turning to the study itself: At the time of initial diagnosis and before any treatment, peripheral blood was collected.

The table lists this clonotype with a count of one. CDR1 is MDHEN, CDR2 SYDVKM, per germline. This CDR3 region has 16 residues. The V segment lost 6 bases and the J segment 3 bases; nucleotides outside the gene matches: 13. Amplified regions were TCR beta CDR3 sequences from RNA transcripts. An initial round of RT-PCR targeting the TCR CDR3 relied on the HTBI primer set. Via MiXCR, TCRdb re-called the multiplex PCR reads, giving one row per CDR3 protein. Among around 210,000 distinct CDR3 sequences listed, about a sixth were seen once. The TCR originated in a woman between 45 and 65 years old with Graves' hyperthyroidism. Sequencing used blood. The rearrangement links TRBV28 to TRBJ1-2, with 7 bases identical to TRBD1. CDR3 residues: CASSVYGLQGYYGYTF. The CDR3 nucleotides are TGTGCCAGCAGCGTATACGGGCTACAGGGGTACTATGGCTACACCTTC.